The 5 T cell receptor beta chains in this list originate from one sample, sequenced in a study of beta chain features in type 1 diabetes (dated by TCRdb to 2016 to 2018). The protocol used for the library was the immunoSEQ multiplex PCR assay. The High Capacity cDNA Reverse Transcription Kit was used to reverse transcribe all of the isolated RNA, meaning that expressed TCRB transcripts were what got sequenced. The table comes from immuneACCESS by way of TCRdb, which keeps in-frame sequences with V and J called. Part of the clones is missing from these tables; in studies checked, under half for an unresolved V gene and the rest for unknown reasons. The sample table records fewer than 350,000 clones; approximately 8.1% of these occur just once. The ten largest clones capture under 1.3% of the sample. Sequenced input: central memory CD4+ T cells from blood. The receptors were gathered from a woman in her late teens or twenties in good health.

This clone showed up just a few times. CDR3 region: CASSQVPGQRTEKLFF. The CDR3 DNA reads as TGTGCCAGCAGCCAAGTTCCGGGACAGAGGACCGAAAAACTGTTTTTT. V is TRBV4-2 and J is TRBJ1-4, with 7 bases identical to TRBD1. V trimming: 1 base; J trimming: 8 bases; junction bases outside the gene matches: 10. The CDR3 runs to 16 residues. Germline V gene lookup returns CDR1 LGHNA and CDR2 YNFKEQ.

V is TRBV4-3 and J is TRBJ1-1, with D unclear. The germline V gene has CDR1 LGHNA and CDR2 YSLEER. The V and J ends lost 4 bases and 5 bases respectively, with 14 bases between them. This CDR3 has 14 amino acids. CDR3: CASSRLDDLTEAFF. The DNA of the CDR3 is TGCGCCAGCAGCCGGTTGGACGATCTGACTGAAGCTTTCTTT.

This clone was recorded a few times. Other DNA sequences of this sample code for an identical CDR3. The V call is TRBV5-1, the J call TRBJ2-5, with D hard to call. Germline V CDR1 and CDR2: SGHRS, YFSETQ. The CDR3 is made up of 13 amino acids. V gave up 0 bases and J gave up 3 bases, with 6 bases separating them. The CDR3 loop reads CASSLGGEETQYF. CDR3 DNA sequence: TGCGCCAGCAGCTTGGGGGGTGAAGAGACCCAGTACTTC.

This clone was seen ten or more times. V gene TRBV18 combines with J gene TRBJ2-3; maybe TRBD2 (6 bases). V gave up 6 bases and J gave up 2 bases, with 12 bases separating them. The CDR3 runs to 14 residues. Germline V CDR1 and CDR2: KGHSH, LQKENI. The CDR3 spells CASSLSGLTDTQYF. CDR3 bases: TGTGCCAGCTCGCTAAGCGGGCTCACAGATACGCAGTATTTT.

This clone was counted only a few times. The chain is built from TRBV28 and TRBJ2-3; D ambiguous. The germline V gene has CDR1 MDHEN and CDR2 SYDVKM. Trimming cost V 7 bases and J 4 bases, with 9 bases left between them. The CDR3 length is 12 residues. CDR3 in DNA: TGTGCCAGCAAGGAGCTCTCAGATACGCAGTATTTT. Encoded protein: CASKELSDTQYF.